Only a few counts were recorded for the clone carrying this T cell receptor beta chain. In the original analysis: From reference gene primer amplification, estimates of nucleated cell counts were derived. Sequencing used immunoSEQ multiplex PCR; TCRdb keeps in-frame clones, though not all of them. The D gene and trimming were derived from the DNA, and the V and J assignments and clone size from that table. The sample contains 140,000 to 150,000 clones, 84% of which appear only once. J lost 7 bases, V lost 4 bases, and 5 bases had no gene match. Per the germline V gene, CDR1 is SGDLS and CDR2 is YYNGEE. CDR3 length: 14 amino acids. This specimen belongs to a study of blood T cell repertoires in COVID-19. Study in general: Whether acute or convalescent, the COVID-19 samples came from the United States, Italy and Spain. PBMCs, B-cell-depleted T cells, or T cells were the source of the cDNA or gDNA that made up the material.

Sample: peripheral blood. The source of this sequence is a man in his fifties or sixties with active or convalescent COVID-19. The rearrangement links TRBV9 to TRBJ1-6; 7 bases fit TRBD1. The CDR3 bases are TGTGCCAGCAGCCCCGACAGGGTAAATTCACCCCTCCACTTT. Encoded protein: CASSPDRVNSPLHF.